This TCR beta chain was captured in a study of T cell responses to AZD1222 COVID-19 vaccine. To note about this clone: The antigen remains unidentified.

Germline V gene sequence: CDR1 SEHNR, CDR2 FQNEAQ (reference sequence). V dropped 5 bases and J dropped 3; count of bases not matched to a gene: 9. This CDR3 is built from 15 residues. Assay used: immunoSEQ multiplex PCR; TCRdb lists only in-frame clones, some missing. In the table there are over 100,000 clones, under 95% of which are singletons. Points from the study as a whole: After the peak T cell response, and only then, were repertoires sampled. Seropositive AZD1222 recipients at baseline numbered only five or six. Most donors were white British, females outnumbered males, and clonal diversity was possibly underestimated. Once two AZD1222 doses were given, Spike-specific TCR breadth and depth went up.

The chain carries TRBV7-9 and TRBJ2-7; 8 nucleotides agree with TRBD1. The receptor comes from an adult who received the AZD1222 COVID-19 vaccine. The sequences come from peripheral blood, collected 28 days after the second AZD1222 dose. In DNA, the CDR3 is TGTGCCAGCAGCCGAGGACAGGGCCTGGTCTACGAGCAGTACTTC. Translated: CASSRGQGLVYEQYF. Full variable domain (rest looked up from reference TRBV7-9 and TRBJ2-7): DTGVSQNPRHKITKRGQNVTFRCDPISEHNRLYWYRQTLGQGPEFLTYFQNEAQLEKSRLLSDRFSAERPKGSFSTLEIQRTEQGDSAMYLCASSRGQGLVYEQYFGPGTRLTVT.